These 27 T cell receptor delta chains came from one sample sequenced in a study of gamma-delta T cells after stem cell transplantation. TCRdb re-processed the RT-PCR reads via CATT. The sample comprises around 16,000 delta-chain clones, roughly 9% of which are singletons, and under 75% rests with the top ten. Sequencing input: gamma-delta T cells. The receptors were sampled from a human donor. It is not recorded whose cells these are; they may come from a transplant donor.

This clone occurred a few times. A read error may account for a junction end that differs from germline. CDR3 amino acids: CACDVPVGGGPKGTTDTLIF. Written as DNA, the CDR3 is TGTGCCTGTGACGTCCCCGTCGGTGGGGGCCCTAAGGGCACCACCGATACACTCATCTTT. The rearrangement joins TRDV2 to TRDJ1; D perhaps matches TRDD3 (6 bases). Per the germline V gene, CDR1 is GEAIGNYY and CDR2 is EKD. This CDR3 spans 20 amino acids.

Concerning this clone itself: A far larger clone is a single base away, which makes a read error likely. The same CDR3 can be traced to other DNA sequences in this sample. This sequence joins TRDV1 and TRDJ1, with TRDD3 matching over 10 bases. The V segment lost 2 bases and the J segment 8 bases; nucleotides outside the gene matches: 29. In germline, CDR1 is TSWWSYY, CDR2 QGS. The CDR3 is made up of 22 amino acids. The DNA of the CDR3 is TGTGCTCTTGGGGAAATCTGGGAGGCGATGGATGAGGACTGGGGGATTGTCGACAAACTCATCTTT. Residues: CALGEIWEAMDEDWGIVDKLIF.

Turning to this clone: TCRdb's listed protein matches a much larger clone and diverges from this DNA's translation at residue 5, likely through a read error; the protein shown comes from the DNA. The chain couples TRDV2 to TRDJ2; 7 nucleotides match TRDD3. Germline V gives CDR1 GEAIGNYY, CDR2 EKD. Losses at the gene ends were 7 bases for V and 4 bases for J; bases not matched to a gene: 26. The CDR3 length is 20 residues. CDR3 sequence (DNA): TGTGCCTGCGACCCCCATGGGCTGGGGGGCAAAAACCTTTCGACAGCACAACTCTTCTTT. It codes for CACDPHGLGGKNLSTAQLFF.

As to this clone: TCRdb's protein, taken from a much larger clone, differs from this DNA's translation at residue 9, likely owing to a read error; the protein displayed comes from the DNA. The gene calls are TRDV2 and TRDJ1; the D is unclear. V was pared by 0 bases and J by 0 bases, with 22 bases between. The CDR3 spans 19 residues. Germline CDR1 is GEAIGNYY and CDR2 is EKD. CDR3 loop: CACDTAANSGHTYTDKLIF. Here the CDR3 DNA reads TGTGCCTGTGACACCGCGGCGAACTCGGGACACACGTACACCGATAAACTCATCTTT.

As concerns this clone: The protein TCRdb gives is from a much larger clone and does not agree with this DNA's translation at residues 4 and 11, likely a read error; the protein shown here comes from the DNA. Other DNA sequences within the sample encode an identical CDR3. J is TRDJ1 and V is TRDV2; tentatively, D is TRDD2 (6 bases). Germline-derived CDR1 and CDR2 are GEAIGNYY and EKD. V shed 4 bases and J shed 4 bases, with 27 bases lying between them. The CDR3 is made up of 18 amino acids. The CDR3 is CACEPVSLPRVLDDKLIF. DNA of the CDR3: TGTGCCTGTGAACCGGTTAGCCTTCCCCGAGTGCTGGACGATAAACTCATCTTT.

A word on this clone: A junction boundary mismatches the germline segment, possibly from a read error. Other DNA sequences in this specimen translate into the identical CDR3. The rearrangement links TRDV2 to TRDJ1; possible D gene TRDD3, 6 bases. The CDR3 loop spans 17 amino acids. The germline V gene encodes CDR1 GEAIGNYY and CDR2 EKD. CDR3 amino acids: CACDTVGDLAYTDKLIF. CDR3 DNA: TGCGCCTGTGACACAGTTGGGGATCTGGCCTACACCGATAAACTCATCTTT.

Remarks on this clone: Translating this DNA gives a protein that differs at residue 18 from the TCRdb one, which belongs to a much larger clone; a read error is likely, and the protein shown is this translation. The chain joins TRDV1 to TRDJ1, with TRDD3 matching over 9 bases. Germline CDR1 TSWWSYY, CDR2 QGS. There are 20 residues in the CDR3. CDR3 region: CALGELSVWGIKPYTDKHIF. In DNA form, the CDR3 reads TGTGCTCTTGGGGAACTCTCCGTATGGGGGATAAAGCCGTACACCGATAAACACATCTTT.

This clone was detected a few times. Translating this DNA gives a protein that differs at residue 12 from the TCRdb one, which belongs to a much larger clone; a read error is likely, and the protein shown is this translation. This same CDR3 is encoded by further DNA sequences in the sample. The DNA for the CDR3 is TGTGCCTGTGACACCGTCCCCACCGGGCCAGTGTTGGGTACCGATAAACTCATCTTT. Residues: CACDTVPTGPVLGTDKLIF. This chain uses TRDV2 with TRDJ1; D uncertain. CDR3 length: 19 residues. Germline CDR1 GEAIGNYY, CDR2 EKD. V lost 0 bases and J lost 2, with 24 bases in between.

This clone was counted many times. TCRdb has a much larger clone's protein, which differs at residue 4 from the translation of this DNA, likely because of a read error; what is shown is the protein translated from the DNA. The chain recombines TRDV2 with TRDJ1; TRDD3 matches 13 bases. V gave up 5 bases and J gave up 1 base; unmatched junction bases: 12. Per the germline V gene, CDR1 is GEAIGNYY and CDR2 is EKD. The CDR3 has 18 residues. The CDR3 region has the DNA TGTGCCTGTGGCTCATTACTGGGGGATACGCGTGTCACCGATAAACTCATCTTT. Its protein product is CACGSLLGDTRVTDKLIF.

This clone was observed a few times. TCRdb records a much larger clone's protein for this DNA, with a difference at residue 18 that likely arises from a read error; the protein given is the translation of the DNA. The J gene is TRDJ1, the V gene TRDV2; TRDD3 matches 11 bases. The CDR3 is made up of 21 amino acids. Germline CDR1 reads GEAIGNYY; CDR2 reads EKD. CDR3 DNA sequence: TGTGCCTGTGACACCGTGTCGCTGGGGGATACTTCTACTCAATCCACCGATAGACTCATCTTT. This gives the protein CACDTVSLGDTSTQSTDRLIF.

This clone was counted a few times. TCRdb pairs this DNA with a much larger clone's protein that differs at residue 4, likely a read error; the protein shown was translated from the DNA. The chain has TRDV2 and TRDJ1; 10 bases align to TRDD3. This CDR3 is built from 19 residues. Germline assignment: CDR1 GEAIGNYY and CDR2 EKD. CDR3 protein: CACGTVAGTGGSFTDKLIF. The CDR3 coding sequence is TGTGCCTGTGGCACCGTGGCAGGTACTGGGGGATCGTTTACCGATAAACTCATCTTT.

This clone has more than one count but fewer than ten. This DNA's translation and the protein TCRdb lists, from a much larger clone, do not match at residue 4, likely due to a read error; the protein shown is translated from the DNA. The chain couples TRDV2 to TRDJ1, with 10 bases fitting TRDD3. In germline, CDR1 is GEAIGNYY, CDR2 EKD. The CDR3 is 22 amino acids. The J segment lost 4 bases and the V segment lost 5 bases, leaving 30 bases of the junction unmatched. CDR3 DNA: TGTGCCTGTGGCAAGATTCCTACCTCGGTCCTGGGGGATAACAGAGCGGACGATAAACTCATCTTT. This gives the protein CACGKIPTSVLGDNRADDKLIF.

This clone came up a few times. A far larger clone is one nucleotide away, so this likely arose from a read error. Other DNA sequences from this sample encode an identical CDR3 as well. This chain links TRDV2 with TRDJ1, with D perhaps TRDD3 (6 bases). The CDR3 is 16 residues long. The germline CDR1 and CDR2 sequences are GEAIGNYY and EKD. V shed 3 bases and J shed 10 bases, with 26 bases lying between them. CDR3: CACDEVTGSPGSGLIF. CDR3 nucleotides: TGTGCCTGTGACGAAGTTACTGGGTCCCCAGGAAGCGGACTCATCTTT.

This clone appeared a few times. TCRdb's listed protein matches a much larger clone and diverges from this DNA's translation at residue 4, likely through a read error; the protein shown comes from the DNA. The V call is TRDV2, the J call TRDJ1, with 9 bases lining up with TRDD3. This CDR3 has 16 amino acids. Per the germline V gene, CDR1 is GEAIGNYY and CDR2 is EKD. The CDR3 is CACGTVGGIPTDKLIF. Here the CDR3 DNA reads TGTGCCTGTGGCACCGTGGGGGGGATACCTACCGATAAACTCATCTTT.

A note on this clone: TCRdb lists the protein of a much larger clone for this DNA, which differs at residue 9, so this is likely a read error; the protein given here is translated from the DNA itself. This rearrangement joins TRDV2 to TRDJ1; 10 bases fit TRDD3. The germline gives CDR1 GEAIGNYY, CDR2 EKD. The J segment lost 0 bases and the V segment lost 4 bases, leaving 7 bases of the junction unmatched. The CDR3 runs 16 residues. CDR3 sequence: CACDLLGDPYTDKLIF. In nucleotides, the CDR3 is TGTGCCTGTGATTTACTGGGGGATCCGTACACCGATAAACTCATCTTT.

This clone was observed a handful of times. The gene calls are TRDV3 and TRDJ1; a weak D match, TRDD3 (6 bases). CDR3 size: 15 residues. Germline lookup yields CDR1 TVYSNPD and CDR2 GDNSRS (reference sequence). Trimming cost V 3 bases and J 10 bases, with 27 bases left between them. CDR3 DNA: TGTGCCTTGGCATCTGGTGCTGATACGGTCTATACACTCATCTTT. This translates into CALASGADTVYTLIF.

The V and J genes are TRDV1 and TRDJ1; the match to TRDD3 covers 7 bases. Germline V gene sequence: CDR1 TSWWSYY, CDR2 QGS. V lost 9 bases to trimming and J lost 0 bases; unmatched junction nucleotides: 25. This CDR3 spans 20 amino acids. The DNA of the CDR3 is TGTGCTCTGTGGGACTGCAGAACTGTACAGGCGGATACGGACACCGATAAACTCATCTTT. Translation gives CALWDCRTVQADTDTDKLIF.

CDR3: CACDTIPYRAVYSYPDQLFF. The CDR3 bases are TGTGCCTGTGACACTATACCTTACCGGGCTGTGTACTCTTACCCCGATCAACTCTTCTTT. The chain recombines TRDV2 with TRDJ2, with D unclear. This CDR3 region has 20 residues. Trimming pared 1 base from V and 11 bases from J, leaving 34 bases between. Per germline, CDR1 GEAIGNYY and CDR2 EKD.

Comment on this clone: A read error likely explains why the TCRdb protein, taken from a much larger clone, differs from this DNA's translation at residue 6; the protein shown is translated from the DNA. The J gene is TRDJ1, the V gene TRDV2; the D is unclear. Trimming took 4 bases from V and 0 from J, leaving 14 bases between them. CDR3 length: 15 amino acids. The V gene's germline CDR1 is GEAIGNYY and CDR2 EKD. CDR3 region: CACESAQHHTDKLIF. CDR3 DNA: TGTGCCTGTGAATCGGCCCAACACCACACCGATAAACTCATCTTT.

This clone was seen a few times. Possible read error: a much larger clone is one base away. DNA for the CDR3: TGTGCCTGTGACAAACTCGGTACTGGGGTATACCCCGCCGCGCACACCGATAAACTCATCTTT. This gives the protein CACDKLGTGVYPAAHTDKLIF. J is TRDJ1 and V is TRDV2; 7 bases agree with TRDD3. The CDR3 totals 21 residues. Germline V gene sequence: CDR1 GEAIGNYY, CDR2 EKD. V lost 2 bases, J lost 0 bases, and 23 bases stayed unmatched.

This clone was detected a few times. A far larger clone is just one base off, so this is likely a read error. The sample has other DNA sequences that encode this CDR3 too. V usage is TRDV1 and J usage is TRDJ1; 12 nucleotides agree with TRDD3. There are 29 residues in the CDR3. Germline values: CDR1 TSWWSYY, CDR2 QGS. CDR3: CALGENESFLLGERYWGILRNWRSDKLIF. CDR3 DNA: TGTGCTCTTGGGGAAAACGAATCTTTCCTACTTGGGGAGCGGTACTGGGGGATACTGAGGAACTGGCGTTCCGATAAACTCATTTTT.

This clone was seen a few times. The protein that TCRdb holds for this DNA derives from a much larger clone and differs from the translated DNA at residue 6, which likely indicates a read error; the protein shown here is translated from the DNA. V is TRDV2 and J is TRDJ3, with 10 bases aligning to TRDD3. This CDR3 region has 19 residues. Trimming cost V 4 bases and J 1 base; bases outside gene matches: 9. The V gene's germline CDR1 is GEAIGNYY and CDR2 EKD. The CDR3: CACDLQGDTGSWDTRQMFF. CDR3 nucleotides: TGTGCCTGTGATCTACAGGGGGATACGGGGTCCTGGGACACCCGACAGATGTTTTTC.

Details on this clone: A much more abundant neighbour one base away suggests this may be a read error. The CDR3 reads CACDTLQFQVDTTDQLIF. The CDR3 DNA sequence: TGTGCCTGTGACACCCTCCAATTCCAGGTGGATACGACCGATCAACTCATCTTT. The chain employs TRDV2 and TRDJ1; the match to TRDD3 covers 7 bases. Germline CDR1 is GEAIGNYY and CDR2 is EKD. This CDR3 is built from 18 residues.

This clone came up a few times. TCRdb's protein, taken from a much larger clone, differs from this DNA's translation at residue 12, likely owing to a read error; the protein displayed comes from the DNA. The chain couples TRDV2 to TRDJ3; perhaps TRDD3 as D (6 bases). The length of the CDR3 is 19 residues. Germline-derived CDR1 and CDR2 are GEAIGNYY and EKD. The CDR3 coding sequence is TGTGCCTGTGACACGGCCGGGGGACGTAGCTCCTCGGACACCCGACAGATGTTTTTC. Protein: CACDTAGGRSSSDTRQMFF.

This rearrangement joins TRDV2 to TRDJ3; D is ambiguous. Trimming pared 2 bases from V and 8 bases from J, leaving 21 bases between. The germline gives CDR1 GEAIGNYY, CDR2 EKD. CDR3 length: 18 residues. CDR3 DNA sequence: TGTGCCTGTGACATTTCCCTCTACGGCTCCTTGTACACCCGACAGATGTTTTTC. Its translation is CACDISLYGSLYTRQMFF.

Notes on this clone: This likely came from a read error, as a far larger clone is one base away. This CDR3 is also generated by other DNA sequences in the sample. The chain has TRDV2 and TRDJ1; 10 bases map to TRDD3. There are 17 residues in the CDR3. The germline V gene has CDR1 GEAIGNYY and CDR2 EKD. The CDR3 spells CACDTKLGDPITDKLIF. CDR3 sequence (DNA): TGTGCCTGCGACACGAAACTGGGGGATCCCATTACCGATAAACTCATCTTT.

This clone was found a few times. A read error is the likely source, as a far larger clone sits one nucleotide away. The sample holds other DNA sequences that translate to the same CDR3. The chain recombines TRDV2 with TRDJ3; D is perhaps TRDD3 (5 bases). V lost 1 base, J lost 0 bases, and 18 bases lay in between. Germline CDR1 and CDR2: GEAIGNYY and EKD. CDR3 size: 20 residues. DNA for the CDR3: TGTGCCTGTGACACTCCCGGGGAGGACCAGAGCTCCTGGGACACCCGACAGATGTTTTTC. This encodes CACDTPGEDQSSWDTRQMFF.